The 19 T cell receptor beta chains in this list originate from one sample, sequenced in a study of T cells in Graves' hyperthyroidism and ophthalmopathy. Amplified regions were TCR beta CDR3 sequences from RNA transcripts. TCR CDR3 regions were first amplified by RT-PCR with HTBI primers. TCRdb independently ran MiXCR on the multiplex PCR reads; one entry per CDR3 protein. The sample has 560,000 or so distinct CDR3 sequences; under 60% are singletons. Sequenced: peripheral blood or thyroid tissue (not recorded which). The source of these receptors is a woman under 30 with Graves' hyperthyroidism.

In nucleotides, the CDR3 is TGCAGCGTTGTGTTCGGCGGACAGGGAAATGGCTACACCTTC. Protein product: CSVVFGGQGNGYTF. The chain couples TRBV29-1 to TRBJ1-2, with 8 nucleotides matching TRBD1. The junction had 10 bases not matched to a gene; V was cut back by 4 bases and J by 6 bases. This CDR3 has 14 amino acids. CDR1 is SQVTM and CDR2 is ANQGSEA in the germline V gene.

The V gene is TRBV2, the J gene TRBJ1-5, with D possibly matching TRBD1 (5 bases). Germline V gene data show CDR1 as SNHLY and CDR2 as FYNNEI. V lost 6 bases and J lost 0, with 15 bases in between. The CDR3 length is 16 residues. CDR3 DNA: TGTGCCAGCAGCTTCGGGACGGCCTATAGCAATCAGCCCCAGCATTTT. Translated, it gives CASSFGTAYSNQPQHF.

V gene TRBV20-1 combines with J gene TRBJ2-3; 8 bases map to TRBD1. After removal of 5 bases from V and 3 bases from J, the junction contained 7 bases not matched to a gene. CDR1 DFQATT and CDR2 SNEGSKA come from the germline V gene (reference sequence). The CDR3 covers 14 residues. CDR3 sequence (DNA): TGCAGTGCTTCGACAGGGGATGGGACAGATACGCAGTATTTT. This gives the protein CSASTGDGTDTQYF.

Ten or more counts support this clonotype. The chain combines TRBV29-1 with TRBJ1-2; D unresolved. In germline, CDR1 is SQVTM, CDR2 ANQGSEA. The CDR3 is 11 residues long. Trimming removed 4 bases from V and 4 bases from J, with 7 bases in between. CDR3 residues: CSVGEGYGYTF. The DNA for the CDR3 is TGCAGCGTTGGAGAGGGCTATGGCTACACCTTC.

As to this clonotype: A clone one base away is much larger, so this may be a read error. This chain links TRBV10-1 with TRBJ2-3, with D tentatively TRBD1 (5 bases). The end of the DNA is better explained by TRBJ2-5, so the J call may be wrong. Germline loops: CDR1 WNHNN, CDR2 SYGVQD (reference sequence). The length of the CDR3 is 13 residues. The CDR3 sequence is CASRAGLLETQYF. In nucleotides, the CDR3 is TGCGCCAGCAGGGCAGGGTTACTCGAGACCCAGTACTTC.

In the case of this clonotype: Germline and junction disagree at one end, which may indicate a read error. This chain joins TRBV7-2 and TRBJ2-5; 8 nucleotides line up with TRBD1. From germline, CDR1 is SGHTA and CDR2 FQGNSA. The CDR3 length is 16 residues. The CDR3 coding sequence is TGCGCCAGCAGCCAGGGTTCACAGGGGGTGGGAGAGACCCAGTACTTC. This gives the protein CASSQGSQGVGETQYF.

The rearrangement links TRBV2 to TRBJ2-5; D is perhaps TRBD1 (5 bases). V lost 6 bases and J 5 bases, leaving 19 bases between the germline ends. CDR1 is SNHLY and CDR2 is FYNNEI in the germline V gene. This CDR3 contains 15 residues. CDR3 nucleotide sequence: TGTGCCAGCAGCCCCTGGGGCAGAGATGGTGAGACCCAGTACTTC. It encodes CASSPWGRDGETQYF. Based on the CDR3 plus reference TRBV2 and TRBJ2-5, the full variable domain is EPEVTQTPSHQVTQMGQEVILRCVPISNHLYFYWYRQILGQKVEFLVSFYNNEISEKSEIFDDQFSVERPDGSNFTLKIRSTKLEDSAMYFCASSPWGRDGETQYFGPGTRLLVL.

On this clonotype itself: At one of its ends the junction is not consistent with the germline gene, which may arise from a read error. This chain uses TRBV2 with TRBJ1-5; D gene uncertain. This CDR3 is 13 amino acids long. Germline V CDR1 and CDR2: SNHLY, FYNNEI. CDR3 sequence: CAGSAGSNQPQHF. CDR3 nucleotide sequence: TGTGCCGGCAGTGCGGGCAGCAATCAGCCCCAGCATTTT.

This chain connects TRBV12-3 or TRBV12-4 to TRBJ2-2; D not certain. The CDR3 consists of 15 residues. Deletions cut 4 bases from V and 5 bases from J, with 14 bases between. The CDR3 DNA is TGTGCCAGCAGTTCGGTCCTAGGACGGACCGGGGAGCTGTTTTTT. It specifies CASSSVLGRTGELFF.

The V gene is TRBV24-1, the J gene TRBJ1-1, with D unresolved. The CDR3 is 13 amino acids. Trimming took 7 bases from V and 0 from J, leaving 8 bases between them. Germline V gene sequence: CDR1 KGHDR, CDR2 SFDVKD. CDR3 nucleotide sequence: TGTGCCACCAGAGCCCAGATGAACACTGAAGCTTTCTTT. Encoded protein: CATRAQMNTEAFF.

As regards this clonotype: This could be a read error, since a much larger clone is one nucleotide away. V usage is TRBV9 and J usage is TRBJ1-4, with D unresolved. Germline V gene data show CDR1 as SGDLS and CDR2 as YYNGEE. CDR3 length: 15 residues. In DNA, the CDR3 is TGTGCCAGCAGCGCCCAACCGGGCAGTGGGGAAAAACCGTTTTTT. Translating gives CASSAQPGSGEKPFF.

As regards this clonotype: The germline gene is not matched at one end of the junction; a read error may be the cause. V usage is TRBV7-3 and J usage is TRBJ2-7; the D is unclear. This CDR3 comprises 15 residues. Germline CDR1 is SGHTA and CDR2 is FQGTGA. The DNA of the CDR3 is TGCGCCAGCAGCCAAGAAGTGTGGAGCTCCTACGAGCAGTACTTC. It encodes CASSQEVWSSYEQYF.

A note on this clonotype: A much larger clone sits a single nucleotide away, making a read error possible. J is TRBJ1-1 and V is TRBV12-3 or TRBV12-4; D might be TRBD1 (5 bases). CDR3 size: 13 residues. The CDR3 region is CASSLAWGTEAYF. CDR3 DNA sequence: TGTGCCAGCAGTTTAGCATGGGGCACTGAAGCTTACTTT.

This chain links TRBV6-5 with TRBJ2-2; no clear D gene. Trimming stripped 5 bases from V and 3 bases from J, with 7 bases between. The CDR3 is made up of 13 amino acids. The V gene's germline CDR1 is MNHEY and CDR2 SVGAGI. The CDR3 loop reads CASSAWYTGELFF. CDR3 nucleotides: TGTGCCAGCAGTGCTTGGTACACCGGGGAGCTGTTTTTT.

The chain joins TRBV6-1 to TRBJ2-7, with 7 bases lining up with TRBD2. J lost 0 bases, V lost 6 bases, and 14 bases had no gene match. The CDR3 consists of 17 residues. From germline, CDR1 is MNHNS and CDR2 SASEGT. The chain's CDR3 is CASSPLRGGPSSYEQYF. CDR3 bases: TGTGCCAGCAGCCCCCTCCGCGGGGGACCGAGCTCCTACGAGCAGTACTTC.

As regards this clonotype: One end of the junction varies from germline; a read error may be responsible. CDR3 coding DNA: TGTGCCATCAGTTACGCCGGACAGGGTGGTTTAGGTGGCTACACCTTC. This sequence encodes CAISYAGQGGLGGYTF. The chain is built from TRBV6-5 and TRBJ1-2, with 8 bases matching TRBD1. Germline V gives CDR1 MNHEY, CDR2 SVGAGI. The CDR3 runs to 16 residues.

This rearrangement joins TRBV15 to TRBJ2-2; D may be TRBD2 (5 bases). V was cut by 4 bases and J by 3 bases, with 9 bases left in between. CDR1 and CDR2 (germline): LNHNV, YYDKDF (reference sequence). This CDR3 contains 14 residues. CDR3 loop: CATSIGSDTGELFF. The CDR3 nucleotides are TGTGCCACCAGCATAGGGAGTGACACCGGGGAGCTGTTTTTT.

On this clonotype: At one end the junction does not follow the germline gene, possibly because of a read error. V gene TRBV10-3 combines with J gene TRBJ2-6; unclear D gene. The CDR3 spans 16 residues. Germline values: CDR1 ENHRY, CDR2 SYGVKD. CDR3 protein: CASSYSGFLGANVLTF. DNA for the CDR3: TGTGCCAGCAGTTACTCCGGATTTCTCGGGGCCAACGTCCTGACTTTC.

The J gene is TRBJ2-5, the V gene TRBV12-3 or TRBV12-4, with a weak D call TRBD2 (7 bases). This CDR3 comprises 16 residues. The V end was cut by 5 bases, the J end by 5 bases, with 21 bases between. In nucleotides, the CDR3 is TGTGCCAGCAGTCCCGGGGGGCGGAGGAGTCGGGAGACCCAGTACTTC. Its protein is CASSPGGRRSRETQYF.